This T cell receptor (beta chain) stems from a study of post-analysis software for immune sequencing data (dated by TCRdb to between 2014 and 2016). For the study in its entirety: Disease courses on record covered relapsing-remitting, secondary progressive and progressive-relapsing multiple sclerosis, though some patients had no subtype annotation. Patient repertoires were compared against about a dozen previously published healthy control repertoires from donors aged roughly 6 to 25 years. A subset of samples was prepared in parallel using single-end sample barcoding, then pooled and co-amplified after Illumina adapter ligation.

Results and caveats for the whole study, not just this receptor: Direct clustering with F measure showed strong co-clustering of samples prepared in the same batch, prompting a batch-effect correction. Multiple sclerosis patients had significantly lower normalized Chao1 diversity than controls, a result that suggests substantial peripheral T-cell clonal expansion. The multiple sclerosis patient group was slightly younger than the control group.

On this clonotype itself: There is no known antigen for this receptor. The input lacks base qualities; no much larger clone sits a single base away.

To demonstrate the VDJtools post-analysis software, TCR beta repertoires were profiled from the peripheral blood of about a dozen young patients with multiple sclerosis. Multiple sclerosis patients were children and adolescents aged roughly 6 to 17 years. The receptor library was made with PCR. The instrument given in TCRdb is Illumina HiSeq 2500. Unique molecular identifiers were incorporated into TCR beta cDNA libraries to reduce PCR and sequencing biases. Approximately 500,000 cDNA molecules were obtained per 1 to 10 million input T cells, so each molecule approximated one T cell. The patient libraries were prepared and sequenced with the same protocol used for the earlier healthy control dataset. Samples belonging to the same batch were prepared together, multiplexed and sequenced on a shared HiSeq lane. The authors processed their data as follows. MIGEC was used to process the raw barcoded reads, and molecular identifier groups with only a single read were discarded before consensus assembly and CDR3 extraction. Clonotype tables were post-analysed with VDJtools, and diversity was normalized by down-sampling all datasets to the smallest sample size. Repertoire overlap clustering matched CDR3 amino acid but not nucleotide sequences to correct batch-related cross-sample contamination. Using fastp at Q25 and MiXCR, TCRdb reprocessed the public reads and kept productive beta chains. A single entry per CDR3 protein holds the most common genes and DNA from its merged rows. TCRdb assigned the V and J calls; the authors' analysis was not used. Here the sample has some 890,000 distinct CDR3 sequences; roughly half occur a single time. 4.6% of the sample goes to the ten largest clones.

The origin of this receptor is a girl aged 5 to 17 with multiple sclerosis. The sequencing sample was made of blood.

The bases are TGCGCCAGCAGCCAAGATCCGTCCACTAACTATGGCTACACCTTC. This translates into CASSQDPSTNYGYTF. This chain is built from TRBV4-1 and TRBJ1-2, with the D segment identity uncertain. The CDR3 runs 15 amino acids, cysteine and phenylalanine included. Just the 45-base CDR3 DNA is kept, in frame starting at base 1. CDR1 and CDR2 were assigned from the germline V gene as MGHRA and YSYEKL. Trimming costs V 0 bases and J 0 bases, and their ends lie 8 bases apart.